A single sample gave rise to the 17 T cell receptor beta chains below, sequenced in a study of T cell responses to AZD1222 COVID-19 vaccine. Assay used: immunoSEQ multiplex PCR; TCRdb lists only in-frame clones, some missing. The table has over 150,000 clones, around 94% seen once; the top ten hold 1.6%. The sequences come from peripheral blood, collected 28 days after the second AZD1222 dose. All receptors derive from an adult who received the AZD1222 COVID-19 vaccine.

This chain links TRBV28 with TRBJ2-6; D is perhaps TRBD1 or TRBD2 (5 bases each). Trimming shortened V by 5 bases and J by 1 base, and 24 bases separated the two germline ends. The CDR3 is 20 residues long. The germline V gene encodes CDR1 MDHEN and CDR2 SYDVKM. The CDR3 region has the DNA TGTGCCAGCAGTCCCGGGGCCCGGCTCCTGACGTTTTCTGGGGCCAACGTCCTGACTTTC. This sequence encodes CASSPGARLLTFSGANVLTF.

The chain recombines TRBV6-1 with TRBJ1-2; the match to TRBD1 covers 7 bases. V was clipped by 3 bases and J by 2 bases; unmatched bases: 3. This CDR3 has 14 amino acids. The germline gives CDR1 MNHNS, CDR2 SASEGT. The CDR3 reads CASSEWGQNYGYTF. CDR3 nucleotides: TGTGCCAGCAGTGAGTGGGGACAGAACTATGGCTACACCTTC.

The chain employs TRBV30 and TRBJ2-2; D call uncertain. The CDR3 runs 15 residues. CDR1 GTSNPN and CDR2 SVGIG come from the germline V gene (reference sequence). V gave up 3 bases and J gave up 1 base, with 12 bases separating them. CDR3 loop: CAWRKGLLNTGELFF. CDR3 DNA sequence: TGTGCCTGGAGAAAAGGGCTCTTGAACACCGGGGAGCTGTTTTTT.

This rearrangement joins TRBV5-6 to TRBJ1-1; 8 nucleotides match TRBD1. Germline CDR1 is SGHDT and CDR2 is YYEEEE. This CDR3 region has 12 residues. Trimming removed 1 base from V and 10 bases from J; junction bases left unmatched: 3. The CDR3 bases are TGTGCCAGCAGCTTGTTACAGGGGGGAGCTTTCTTT. This translates into CASSLLQGGAFF. The variable domain in full, completed from reference TRBV5-6 and TRBJ1-1, reads DAGVTQSPTHLIKTRGQQVTLRCSPKSGHDTVSWYQQALGQGPQFIFQYYEEEERQRGNFPDRFSGHQFPNYSSELNVNALLLGDSALYLCASSLLQGGAFFGQGTRLTVV.

The rearrangement links TRBV4-3 to TRBJ2-1, with a tentative D call TRBD2 (6 bases). Trimming stripped 1 base from V and 10 bases from J, with 8 bases between. Germline loops: CDR1 LGHNA, CDR2 YSLEER. The CDR3 totals 12 residues. The CDR3 DNA reads as TGCGCCAGCAGCCAAGGTAGCGGAGAGCAGTTCTTC. This codes for CASSQGSGEQFF.

The chain carries TRBV3-1 (or the pseudogene TRBV3-2) and TRBJ2-7; weak D call: TRBD1 (5 bases). CDR1 LGHDT and CDR2 YNNKEL come from the germline V gene (reference sequence). Trimming stripped 4 bases from V and 3 bases from J, with 13 bases between. The CDR3 is 14 residues long. The chain's CDR3 is CASSLRRGNYEQYF. CDR3 bases: TGTGCCAGCAGCCTAAGAAGGGGCAACTACGAGCAGTACTTC.

The chain couples TRBV12-5 to TRBJ1-5; 7 nucleotides match TRBD1. The trim removed 4 bases at V and 7 bases at J, leaving 7 bases unmatched. The germline CDR1 and CDR2 sequences are LGHNT and FRNRAP. The CDR3 length is 14 residues. CDR3 nucleotide sequence: TGTGCTAGTGGTTCGGACAGGCACGGGCAGCCCCAGCATTTT. Translated: CASGSDRHGQPQHF.

The chain carries TRBV9 and TRBJ2-2; D gene uncertain. The CDR3 sequence is 16 residues long. CDR1 and CDR2 from the germline V gene are SGDLS and YYNGEE. Trimming removed 2 bases from V and 0 bases from J, with 11 bases in between. The CDR3 loop reads CASSVEAVANTGELFF. The CDR3 nucleotides read TGTGCCAGCAGCGTTGAGGCAGTCGCGAACACCGGGGAGCTGTTTTTT.

The chain employs TRBV7-9 and TRBJ1-4; D is perhaps TRBD1 (5 bases). The V gene's germline CDR1 is SEHNR and CDR2 FQNEAQ (reference sequence). V shed 1 base and J shed 7 bases, with 13 bases lying between them. The CDR3 loop spans 15 amino acids. This CDR3 is CASSLGWGSAEKLFF. Here the CDR3 DNA reads TGTGCCAGCAGCTTAGGGTGGGGGAGCGCTGAAAAACTGTTTTTT.

The chain carries TRBV18 and TRBJ2-7, with D possibly matching TRBD2 (5 bases). Germline V gene lookup returns CDR1 KGHSH and CDR2 LQKENI. The CDR3 is 18 amino acids. Trimming cost V 2 bases and J 6 bases, with 26 bases left between them. The CDR3 DNA is TGTGCCAGCTCACCATTTGTAGGGCTAGCAGGCGGACCCCGCGAGCAGTACTTC. This sequence encodes CASSPFVGLAGGPREQYF.

The gene calls are TRBV6-2 or TRBV6-3 and TRBJ1-2; no definite D call. The CDR3 totals 13 residues. Between the trimmed V and J ends, which lost 4 bases and 3 bases, there was a span of 9 bases. Germline CDR1 and CDR2: MNHEY and SVGEGT. This CDR3 is CASSSSGHYGYTF. For the CDR3, the DNA is TGTGCCAGCAGTTCCTCTGGGCACTATGGCTACACCTTC.

The chain is built from TRBV27 and TRBJ2-1, with TRBD1 matching over 7 bases. The CDR3 runs 15 residues. Germline CDR1 reads MNHEY; CDR2 reads SMNVEV (reference sequence). V shed 5 bases, J shed 5 bases, and the junction held 9 bases outside the gene matches. CDR3 sequence reads: CASSPYATGHNEQFF. DNA of the CDR3: TGTGCCAGCAGTCCCTACGCGACAGGGCACAATGAGCAGTTCTTC.

V gene TRBV6-5 combines with J gene TRBJ1-2; 7 nucleotides match TRBD1. Germline V lookup: CDR1 MNHEY, CDR2 SVGAGI. The CDR3 runs to 15 residues. The V gene end was trimmed by 5 bases and the J gene end by 0 bases; junction bases not matched to a gene: 6. The CDR3 spells CASSLGTASNYGYTF. CDR3 sequence (DNA): TGTGCCAGCAGTCTAGGGACAGCTTCTAACTATGGCTACACCTTC.

The V and J genes are TRBV5-1 and TRBJ2-5; no clear D gene. The V and J ends lost 1 base and 0 bases respectively, with 4 bases between them. CDR3 length: 13 amino acids. Germline V gene lookup returns CDR1 SGHRS and CDR2 YFSETQ. CDR3 residues: CASSLSNQETQYF. The CDR3 bases are TGCGCCAGCAGCTTGTCCAACCAAGAGACCCAGTACTTC.

The chain has TRBV3-1 (or the pseudogene TRBV3-2) and TRBJ1-5; unclear D gene. Trimming stripped 0 bases from V and 10 bases from J, with 13 bases between. The germline CDR1 and CDR2 sequences are LGHDT and YNNKEL (reference sequence). The CDR3 is 14 residues long. CDR3 coding DNA: TGTGCCAGCAGCCAAGATTTGGTCCCTGGACCCCAGCATTTT. This encodes CASSQDLVPGPQHF.

The chain links TRBV15 to TRBJ1-5; D may be TRBD1 (6 bases). Germline V lookup: CDR1 LNHNV, CDR2 YYDKDF (reference sequence). The CDR3 sequence is 14 residues long. V was clipped by 6 bases and J by 0 bases, with 9 bases between them. CDR3 sequence: CATRDSDSNQPQHF. The CDR3 DNA reads TGTGCCACCAGGGACAGCGATAGCAATCAGCCCCAGCATTTT.

This rearrangement joins TRBV9 to TRBJ2-7, with D uncertain. Germline CDR1 is SGDLS and CDR2 is YYNGEE. Trimming pared 4 bases from V and 2 bases from J, leaving 16 bases between. CDR3 length equals 15 residues. CDR3 residues: CASSPQIDYAYEQYF. The CDR3 DNA is TGTGCCAGCAGCCCCCAGATAGATTACGCCTACGAGCAGTACTTC.